Given below is one TCR beta chain in context. Data came from immunoSEQ multiplex PCR; TCRdb stores just in-frame clones and leaves some out. The data contain 200,000 to 250,000 clones, about 90% of them singletons. The data belong to a study of blood T cell repertoires in COVID-19. Study background: T cells, B-cell-depleted T cells, or PBMCs provided the cDNA or gDNA that served as material.

V was trimmed by 4 bases and J by 4 bases, leaving 4 bases between them. Germline V gene data show CDR1 as MDHEN and CDR2 as SYDVKM. The CDR3 length is 12 residues. The receptor's source is a young man with active or convalescent COVID-19. The material sequenced was peripheral blood. The genes are TRBV28 and TRBJ1-4; D gene ambiguous. CDR3 DNA: TGTGCCAGCAGTTCTAATAATGAAAAACTGTTTTTT. It yields the protein CASSSNNEKLFF.